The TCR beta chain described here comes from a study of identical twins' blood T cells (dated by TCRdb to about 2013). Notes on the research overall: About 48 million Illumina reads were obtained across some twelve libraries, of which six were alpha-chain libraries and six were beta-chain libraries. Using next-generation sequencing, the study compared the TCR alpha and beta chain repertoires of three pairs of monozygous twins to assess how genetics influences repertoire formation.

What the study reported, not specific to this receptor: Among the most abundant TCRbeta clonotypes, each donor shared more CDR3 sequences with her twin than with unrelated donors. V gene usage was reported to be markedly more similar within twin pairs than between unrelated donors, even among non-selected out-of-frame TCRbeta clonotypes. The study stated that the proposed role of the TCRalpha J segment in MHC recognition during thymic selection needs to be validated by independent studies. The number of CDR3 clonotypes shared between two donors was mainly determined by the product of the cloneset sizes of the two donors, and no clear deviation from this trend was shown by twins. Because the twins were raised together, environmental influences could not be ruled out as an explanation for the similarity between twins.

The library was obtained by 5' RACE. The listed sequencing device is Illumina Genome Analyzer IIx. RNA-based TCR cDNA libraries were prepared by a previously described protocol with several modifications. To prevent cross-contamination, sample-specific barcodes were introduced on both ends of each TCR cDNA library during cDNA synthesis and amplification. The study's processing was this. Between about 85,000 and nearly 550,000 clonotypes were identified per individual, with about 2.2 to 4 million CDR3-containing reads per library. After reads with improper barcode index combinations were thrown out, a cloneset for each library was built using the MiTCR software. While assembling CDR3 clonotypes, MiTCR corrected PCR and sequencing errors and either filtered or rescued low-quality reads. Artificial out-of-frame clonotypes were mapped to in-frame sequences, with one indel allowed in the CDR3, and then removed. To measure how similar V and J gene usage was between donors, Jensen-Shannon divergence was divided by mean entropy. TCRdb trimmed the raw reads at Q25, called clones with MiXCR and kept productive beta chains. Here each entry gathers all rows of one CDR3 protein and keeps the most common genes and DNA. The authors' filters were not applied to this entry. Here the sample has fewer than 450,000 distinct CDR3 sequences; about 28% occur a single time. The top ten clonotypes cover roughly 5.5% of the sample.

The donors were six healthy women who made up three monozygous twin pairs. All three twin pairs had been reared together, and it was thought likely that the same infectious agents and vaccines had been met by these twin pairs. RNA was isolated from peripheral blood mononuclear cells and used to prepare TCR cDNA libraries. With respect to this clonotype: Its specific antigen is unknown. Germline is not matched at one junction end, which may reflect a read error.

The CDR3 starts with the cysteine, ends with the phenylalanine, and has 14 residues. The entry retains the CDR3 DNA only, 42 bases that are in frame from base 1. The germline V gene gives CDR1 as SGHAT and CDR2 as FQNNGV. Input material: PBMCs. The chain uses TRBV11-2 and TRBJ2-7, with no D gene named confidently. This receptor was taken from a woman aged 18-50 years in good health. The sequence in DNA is TGTGTCAGCAGCTTAGTCTTAGGGTCCTACGAGCAGCACTTC. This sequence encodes CVSSLVLGSYEQHF.